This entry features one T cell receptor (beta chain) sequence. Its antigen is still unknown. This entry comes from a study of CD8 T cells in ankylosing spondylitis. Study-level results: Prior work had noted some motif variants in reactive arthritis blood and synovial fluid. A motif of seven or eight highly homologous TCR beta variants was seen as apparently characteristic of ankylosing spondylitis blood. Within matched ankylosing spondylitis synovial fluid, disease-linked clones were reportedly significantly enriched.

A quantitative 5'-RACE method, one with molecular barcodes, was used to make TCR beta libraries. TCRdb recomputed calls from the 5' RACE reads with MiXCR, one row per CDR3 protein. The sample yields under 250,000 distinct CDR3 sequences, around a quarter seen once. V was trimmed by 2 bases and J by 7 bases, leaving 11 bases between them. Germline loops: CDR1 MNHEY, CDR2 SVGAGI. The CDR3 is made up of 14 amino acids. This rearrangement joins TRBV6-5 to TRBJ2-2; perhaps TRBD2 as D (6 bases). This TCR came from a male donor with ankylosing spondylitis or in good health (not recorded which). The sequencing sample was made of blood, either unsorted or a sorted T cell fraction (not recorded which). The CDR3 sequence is CASSYERRVGELFF. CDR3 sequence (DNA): TGTGCCAGCAGTTACGAAAGGAGGGTCGGGGAGCTGTTTTTT.